This T cell receptor (beta chain) came from a study of early stage breast cancer tumors. Study at large: Most invasive tumors, about 75% of the 16, were ER+/PR+/HER2-.

Looked up from germline, CDR1 is SGHTA and CDR2 is FQGNSA. V lost 7 bases and J lost 0, with 6 bases in between. The CDR3 loop spans 13 amino acids. Study-wide results and caveats: Compared with adjacent normal breast, tumors showed roughly 2.5-fold denser, more clonal T cells.

Each sample had two DNA replicates, 0.5 ug blood or around 1.5 ug tissue. Libraries were prepared by immunoSEQ multiplex PCR; TCRdb keeps only in-frame clonotypes and omits some of them. Of 45,000 to 60,000 clones in the sample, about 89% were seen once. A remark on this clone: Its target is not known.

Sequenced input: blood. The TCR comes from a person aged 65-85 years with breast cancer. This rearrangement joins TRBV7-2 to TRBJ2-2; D remains ambiguous. The chain's CDR3 is CASTGANTGELFF. The CDR3 coding sequence is TGTGCCAGCACGGGTGCGAACACCGGGGAGCTGTTTTTT.